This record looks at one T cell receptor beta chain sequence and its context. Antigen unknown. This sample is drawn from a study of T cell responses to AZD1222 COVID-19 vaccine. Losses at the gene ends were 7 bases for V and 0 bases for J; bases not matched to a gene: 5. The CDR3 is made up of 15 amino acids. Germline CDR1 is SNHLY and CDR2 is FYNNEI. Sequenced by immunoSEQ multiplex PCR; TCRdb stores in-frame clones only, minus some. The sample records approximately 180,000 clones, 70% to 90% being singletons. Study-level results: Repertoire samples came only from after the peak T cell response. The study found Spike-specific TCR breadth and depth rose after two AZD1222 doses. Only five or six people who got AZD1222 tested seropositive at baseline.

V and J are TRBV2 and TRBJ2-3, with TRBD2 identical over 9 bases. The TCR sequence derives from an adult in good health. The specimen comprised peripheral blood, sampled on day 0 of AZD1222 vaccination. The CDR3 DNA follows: TGTGCCAGCAATGGACTAGCGCCAAGCACAGATACGCAGTATTTT. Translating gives CASNGLAPSTDTQYF.